This TCR beta chain derives from a study of beta chain features in type 1 diabetes. Whole-study context: Patients and healthy donors were similar in age, gender and cell yields. Study-level findings and limits: TCRB CDR3 length was moderately but significantly reduced in all four CD4+ subsets of Type 1 diabetes patients. Researchers could not determine here whether HLA type influences TCRB rearrangement.

Expressed TCRB transcripts got sequenced, as all isolated RNA was reverse transcribed. An average of about 3.5 million reads was obtained for naive, central memory and regulatory T cell samples. Clones were sequenced by immunoSEQ multiplex PCR, and TCRdb holds only the in-frame ones, with some missing. The sample yields 640,000 or so clones, more than 13% seen once. The single heparinised draw taken from each donor contained roughly 110 mL of blood on average. A remark on this clone: Its target is not known. In the same sample, other DNA sequences code for this CDR3.

The CDR3 is made up of 12 amino acids. CDR1 is GTSNPN, CDR2 SVGIG, per germline (reference sequence). V was shortened by 0 bases and J by 4 bases, with 4 bases between the two germline ends. The sequence was obtained from a man in his late teens or twenties with type 1 diabetes. The chain links TRBV30 to TRBJ2-1; unclear D gene. The specimen sequenced was naive CD4+ T cells from blood. The CDR3 DNA is TGTGCCTGGAGTGTATTGTACAATGAGCAGTTCTTC. As protein: CAWSVLYNEQFF.